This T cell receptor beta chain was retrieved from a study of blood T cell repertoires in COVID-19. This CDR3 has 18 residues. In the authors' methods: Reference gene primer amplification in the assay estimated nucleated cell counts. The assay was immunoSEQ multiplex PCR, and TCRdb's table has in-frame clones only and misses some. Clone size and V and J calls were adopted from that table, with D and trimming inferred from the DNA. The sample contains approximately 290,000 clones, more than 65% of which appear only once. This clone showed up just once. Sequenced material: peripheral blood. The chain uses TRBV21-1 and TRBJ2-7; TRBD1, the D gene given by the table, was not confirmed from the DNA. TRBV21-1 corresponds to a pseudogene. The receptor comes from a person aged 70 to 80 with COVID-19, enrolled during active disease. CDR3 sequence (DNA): TGTGCCAGCAGCAAAGCGCTTTGTCGGACAGGGAACCTCTGGGAGCAGTACTTC. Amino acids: CASSKALCRTGNLWEQYF.